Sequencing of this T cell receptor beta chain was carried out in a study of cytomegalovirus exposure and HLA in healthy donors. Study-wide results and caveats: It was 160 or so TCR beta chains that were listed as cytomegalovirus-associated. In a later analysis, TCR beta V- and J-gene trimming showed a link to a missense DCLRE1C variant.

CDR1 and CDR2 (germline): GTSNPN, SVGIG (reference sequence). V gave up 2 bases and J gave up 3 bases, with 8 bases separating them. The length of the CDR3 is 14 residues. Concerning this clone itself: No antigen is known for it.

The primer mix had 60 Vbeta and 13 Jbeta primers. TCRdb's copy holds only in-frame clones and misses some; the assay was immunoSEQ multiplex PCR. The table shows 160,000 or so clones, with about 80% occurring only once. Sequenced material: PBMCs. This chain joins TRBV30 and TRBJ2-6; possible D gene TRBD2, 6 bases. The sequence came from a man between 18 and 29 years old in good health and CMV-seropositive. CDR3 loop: CAWSLGGGANVLTF. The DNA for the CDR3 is TGTGCCTGGAGTCTCGGGGGTGGGGCCAACGTCCTGACTTTC.